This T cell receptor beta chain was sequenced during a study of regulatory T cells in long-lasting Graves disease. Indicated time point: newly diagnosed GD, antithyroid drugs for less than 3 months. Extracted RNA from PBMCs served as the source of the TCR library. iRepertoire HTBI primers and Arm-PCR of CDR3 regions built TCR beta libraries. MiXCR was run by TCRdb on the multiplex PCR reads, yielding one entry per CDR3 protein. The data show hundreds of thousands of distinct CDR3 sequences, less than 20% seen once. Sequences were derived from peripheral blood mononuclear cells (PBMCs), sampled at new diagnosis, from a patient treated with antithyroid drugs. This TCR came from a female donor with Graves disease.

The CDR3 coding sequence is TGCGCCAGCAGCCGGGACGCGACCGGTACGGGACAAGATACGCAGTATTTT. Translating it yields CASSRDATGTGQDTQYF. The genes are TRBV4-3 and TRBJ2-3; possible D gene TRBD1, 6 bases. Germline assignment: CDR1 LGHNA and CDR2 YSLEER. V shed 4 bases and J shed 5 bases, with 22 bases lying between them. This CDR3 has 17 residues.